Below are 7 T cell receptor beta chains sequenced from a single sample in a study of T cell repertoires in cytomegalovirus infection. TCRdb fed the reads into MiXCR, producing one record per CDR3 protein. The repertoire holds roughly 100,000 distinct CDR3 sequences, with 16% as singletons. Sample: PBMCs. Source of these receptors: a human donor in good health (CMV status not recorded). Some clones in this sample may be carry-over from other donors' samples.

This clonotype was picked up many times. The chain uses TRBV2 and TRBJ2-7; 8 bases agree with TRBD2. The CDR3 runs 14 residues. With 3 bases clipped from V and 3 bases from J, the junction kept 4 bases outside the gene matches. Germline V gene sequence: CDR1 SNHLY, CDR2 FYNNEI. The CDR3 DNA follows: TGTGCCAGCAGTGATATAAGCGGGGGCTACGAGCAGTACTTC. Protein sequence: CASSDISGGYEQYF.

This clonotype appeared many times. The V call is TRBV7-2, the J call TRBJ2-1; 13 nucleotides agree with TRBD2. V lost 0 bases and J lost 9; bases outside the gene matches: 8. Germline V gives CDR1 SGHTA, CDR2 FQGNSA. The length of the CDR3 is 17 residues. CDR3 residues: CASSLARRTSGGGEQFF. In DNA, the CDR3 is TGTGCCAGCAGCTTAGCCCGAAGAACTAGCGGGGGGGGTGAGCAGTTCTTC.

DNA of the CDR3: TGCGCCAGCAGTGAGGGCCTCGGTAACTATGGCTACACCTTC. Its translation: CASSEGLGNYGYTF. The rearrangement joins TRBV10-2 to TRBJ1-2; D is unclear. The germline V and J ends were trimmed by 2 bases and 1 base, with 8 bases remaining between them. The germline V gene has CDR1 WSHSY and CDR2 SAAADI. CDR3 length: 14 amino acids.

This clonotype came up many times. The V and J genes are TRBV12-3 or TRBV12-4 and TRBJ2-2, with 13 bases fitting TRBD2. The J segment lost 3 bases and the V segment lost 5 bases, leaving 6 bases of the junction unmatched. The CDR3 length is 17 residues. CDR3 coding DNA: TGTGCCAGCAGTCCCCGGACTAGCGGGGGCTACACCGGGGAGCTGTTTTTT. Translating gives CASSPRTSGGYTGELFF.

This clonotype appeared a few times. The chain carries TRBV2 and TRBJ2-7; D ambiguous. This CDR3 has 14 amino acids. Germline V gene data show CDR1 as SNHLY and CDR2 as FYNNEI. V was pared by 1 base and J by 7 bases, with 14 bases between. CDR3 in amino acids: CASSEGQVVREQYF. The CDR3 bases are TGTGCCAGCAGTGAAGGGCAGGTTGTACGGGAGCAGTACTTC.

The CDR3 DNA sequence: TGCAGCGCGTACAGGGTGTGGACCGGGGAGCTGTTTTTT. Its translation is CSAYRVWTGELFF. The rearrangement links TRBV29-1 to TRBJ2-2, with D possibly TRBD1 on 6 matching bases. Trimming removed 7 bases from V and 5 bases from J, with 14 bases in between. Germline CDR1 SQVTM, CDR2 ANQGSEA. This CDR3 contains 13 residues.

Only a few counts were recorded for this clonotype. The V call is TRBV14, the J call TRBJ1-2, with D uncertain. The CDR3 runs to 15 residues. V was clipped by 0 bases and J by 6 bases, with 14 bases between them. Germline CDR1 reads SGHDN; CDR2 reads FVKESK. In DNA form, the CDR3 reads TGTGCCAGCAGCCAAGATAGAACCTCCATCGATGGCTACACCTTC. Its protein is CASSQDRTSIDGYTF.